This T cell receptor (beta chain) was documented in a study of blood T cell repertoires in COVID-19. For the study at large: Sources were T cells, B-cell-depleted T cells, or PBMCs; the material itself was cDNA or gDNA.

J was trimmed by 5 bases and V by 6 bases; bases with no gene match: 7. Germline V lookup: CDR1 MGHDK, CDR2 SYGVNS. This CDR3 spans 14 amino acids. Study processing details: Reference gene primer amplification gave nucleated cell count estimates. Assay: immunoSEQ multiplex PCR; the TCRdb copy retains only in-frame clones and omits some. V, J and clone size were drawn from that table, and D and trimming were deduced from the DNA. The data contain some 190,000 clones, roughly nine tenths of them singletons. Those enrolled, adults aged roughly 18 to 89 years, came from under 25 US areas. Membership in each cohort depended on participant-reported clinical history.

The sample was PBMCs or T cells enriched from blood (not recorded which). This rearrangement joins TRBV25-1 to TRBJ1-5, with TRBD1 matching over 7 bases. The sequence was obtained from a woman in her thirties or forties with acute COVID-19. The CDR3 nucleotides read TGTGCCAGCAGGCAGACAGGGTACGATCAGCCCCAGCATTTT. Protein sequence: CASRQTGYDQPQHF.